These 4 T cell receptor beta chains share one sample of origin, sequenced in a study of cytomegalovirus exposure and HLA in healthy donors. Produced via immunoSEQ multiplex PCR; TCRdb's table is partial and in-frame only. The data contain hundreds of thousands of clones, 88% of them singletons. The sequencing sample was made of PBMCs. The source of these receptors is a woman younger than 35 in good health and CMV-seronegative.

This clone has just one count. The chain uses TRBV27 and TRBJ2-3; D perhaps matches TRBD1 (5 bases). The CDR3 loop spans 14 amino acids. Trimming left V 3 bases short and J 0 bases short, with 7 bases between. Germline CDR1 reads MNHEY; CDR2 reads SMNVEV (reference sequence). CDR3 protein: CASSFWGSTDTQYF. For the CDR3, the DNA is TGTGCCAGCAGTTTTTGGGGCAGCACAGATACGCAGTATTTT.

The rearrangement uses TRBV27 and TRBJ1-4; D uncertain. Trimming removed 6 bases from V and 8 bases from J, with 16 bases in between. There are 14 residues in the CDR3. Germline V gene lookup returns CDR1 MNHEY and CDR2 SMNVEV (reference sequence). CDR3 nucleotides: TGTGCCAGCAGCGCGACTGCTGGCCGGGAAAAACTGTTTTTT. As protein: CASSATAGREKLFF.

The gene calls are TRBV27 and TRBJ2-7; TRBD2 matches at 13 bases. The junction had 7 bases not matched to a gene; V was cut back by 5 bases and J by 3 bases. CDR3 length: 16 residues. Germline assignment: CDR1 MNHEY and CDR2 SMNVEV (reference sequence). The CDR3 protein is CASSRRTSGRFYEQYF. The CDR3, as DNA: TGTGCCAGCAGTCGACGGACTAGCGGGAGATTCTACGAGCAGTACTTC.

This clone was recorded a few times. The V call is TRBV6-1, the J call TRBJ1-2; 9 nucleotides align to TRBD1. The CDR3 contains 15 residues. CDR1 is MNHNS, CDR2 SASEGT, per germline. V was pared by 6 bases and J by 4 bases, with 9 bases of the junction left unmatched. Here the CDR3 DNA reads TGTGCCAGCAGAACAGGGGGCGTGAGGTCCTATGGCTACACCTTC. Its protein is CASRTGGVRSYGYTF.